The 27 T cell receptor beta chains in this list originate from one sample, sequenced in a study of siplizumab effects on memory and regulatory T cells. Data came from immunoSEQ multiplex PCR; TCRdb stores just in-frame clones and leaves some out. The sample carries some 120,000 clones, roughly 94% recorded once. The sample taken for sequencing was non-Treg CD4+ T cells sorted from blood. The receptors shown here come from a human donor in good health.

V gene TRBV4-1 combines with J gene TRBJ1-2; 8 bases are a match to TRBD1. From germline, CDR1 is MGHRA and CDR2 YSYEKL. CDR3 size: 15 residues. The V gene end was trimmed by 1 base and the J gene end by 8 bases; junction bases not matched to a gene: 9. For the CDR3, the DNA is TGCGCCAGCAGCCAAGCAGGGGGCATATCTCGCGGCTACACCTTC. Translated, it gives CASSQAGGISRGYTF.

The chain links TRBV19 to TRBJ1-4; D might be TRBD1 (5 bases). This CDR3 comprises 15 residues. The V end was cut by 5 bases, the J end by 3 bases, with 13 bases between. CDR1 and CDR2 from the germline V gene are LNHDA and SQIVND (reference sequence). CDR3 sequence (DNA): TGTGCCAGTAGTCCTGGGGGTCCCTCTAATGAAAAACTGTTTTTT. It encodes CASSPGGPSNEKLFF.

CDR3 nucleotides: TGTGCCAGCAGCTTAGCACCGGGTTCTAGAGCTTTCTTT. This sequence encodes CASSLAPGSRAFF. The chain employs TRBV7-2 and TRBJ1-1; D gene unclear. Germline V gene lookup returns CDR1 SGHTA and CDR2 FQGNSA. CDR3 length equals 13 residues. The ends were cut back, 0 bases at V and 10 bases at J, with 12 bases in the middle.

This clone was detected only a few times. J is TRBJ2-5 and V is TRBV27; TRBD2 agrees at 12 bases. Germline V CDR1 and CDR2: MNHEY, SMNVEV (reference sequence). The CDR3 consists of 15 residues. J was trimmed by 1 base and V by 6 bases; bases with no gene match: 3. The CDR3 here is CASRMTSGSQETQYF. CDR3 bases: TGTGCCAGCAGGATGACTAGCGGGAGCCAAGAGACCCAGTACTTC.

The chain recombines TRBV7-9 with TRBJ1-6, with D possibly matching TRBD1 (5 bases). The CDR3 sequence is 12 residues long. V gave up 1 base and J gave up 10 bases, with 5 bases separating them. Germline V gene data show CDR1 as SEHNR and CDR2 as FQNEAQ (reference sequence). The CDR3 is CASSLGDSPLHF. The CDR3 DNA sequence: TGTGCCAGCAGCTTAGGGGACTCACCCCTCCACTTT.

V usage is TRBV2 and J usage is TRBJ1-1; no clear D. Trimming removed 6 bases at V and 3 bases at J, with 8 bases between. The CDR3 extends over 12 amino acids. Germline CDR1 is SNHLY and CDR2 is FYNNEI. Here the CDR3 reads CASRPEDTEAFF. CDR3 DNA: TGTGCCAGCAGGCCAGAGGACACTGAAGCTTTCTTT.

The chain combines TRBV27 with TRBJ2-2, with D hard to call. V shed 6 bases and J shed 5 bases, with 13 bases lying between them. Germline values: CDR1 MNHEY, CDR2 SMNVEV (reference sequence). CDR3 length: 14 residues. CDR3 nucleotides: TGTGCCAGCAGCCCCGCGGCGCGGACCGGGGAGCTGTTTTTT. This translates into CASSPAARTGELFF.

The chain links TRBV29-1 to TRBJ2-5, with D tentatively TRBD1 (5 bases). The CDR3 totals 13 residues. Per germline, CDR1 SQVTM and CDR2 ANQGSEA. The V end lost 4 bases, the J end lost 2 bases, and 11 bases lay between the germline ends. The CDR3 nucleotides are TGCAGCGTTGGCCGACAGCCACAAGAGACCCAGTACTTC. It specifies CSVGRQPQETQYF.

This chain links TRBV11-3 with TRBJ2-1; 12 positions agree with TRBD2. Per germline, CDR1 SGHNT and CDR2 YENEEA. This CDR3 is 13 amino acids long. Trimming cost V 5 bases and J 11 bases; bases outside gene matches: 4. CDR3 in DNA: TGTGCCAGCAGCCCGACTAGCGGGGGAAAGCAGTTCTTC. This gives the protein CASSPTSGGKQFF.

This chain connects TRBV7-2 to TRBJ1-2, with 9 bases identical to TRBD1. CDR1 and CDR2 (germline): SGHTA, FQGNSA. Trimming removed 6 bases from V and 8 bases from J; junction bases left unmatched: 13. The CDR3 is 15 residues long. The CDR3 DNA sequence: TGTGCCAGCAGGAAAAAAGGACAGGGGAACTGGGGCTACACCTTC. Translation gives CASRKKGQGNWGYTF.

The chain uses TRBV19 and TRBJ1-1; no firm D call. The CDR3 spans 15 residues. From germline, CDR1 is LNHDA and CDR2 SQIVND (reference sequence). V lost 3 bases and J 5 bases, leaving 16 bases between the germline ends. CDR3 protein: CASSMSLGPRTEAFF. The CDR3 nucleotides are TGTGCCAGTAGTATGTCCCTTGGTCCGAGGACTGAAGCTTTCTTT.

This sequence joins TRBV6-5 and TRBJ2-7; 7 bases are a match to TRBD2. V gave up 0 bases and J gave up 3 bases; unmatched junction bases: 8. CDR3 length: 16 residues. Germline values: CDR1 MNHEY, CDR2 SVGAGI. CDR3 sequence: CASSYSSAGVLYEQYF. CDR3 bases: TGTGCCAGCAGTTACTCTTCGGCGGGAGTGCTCTACGAGCAGTACTTC.

The rearrangement joins TRBV7-2 to TRBJ2-3, with D maybe TRBD2 (5 bases). CDR1 SGHTA and CDR2 FQGNSA come from the germline V gene. The V gene lost 5 bases and the J gene lost 4 bases, with 16 bases spanning the gap. The CDR3 loop spans 15 amino acids. The CDR3 nucleotides read TGTGCCAGCAGCGCCTTTTCACTAGTGGCAGATACGCAGTATTTT. It encodes CASSAFSLVADTQYF. The full variable domain, with the rest looked up from reference TRBV7-2 and TRBJ2-3, is GAGVSQSPSNKVTEKGKDVELRCDPISGHTALYWYRQSLGQGLEFLIYFQGNSAPDKSGLPSDRFSAERTGGSVSTLTIQRTQQEDSAVYLCASSAFSLVADTQYFGPGTRLTVL.

V is TRBV6-5 and J is TRBJ1-5; 8 positions match TRBD1. The CDR3 is made up of 14 amino acids. With V trimmed by 6 bases and J by 6 bases, 7 bases remained unmatched. The germline gives CDR1 MNHEY, CDR2 SVGAGI. The CDR3 DNA reads TGTGCCAGCAGCCGGGACAGGAGGGGTCAGCCCCAGCATTTT. This codes for CASSRDRRGQPQHF.

This chain connects TRBV5-6 to TRBJ2-1; D gene unclear. Germline loops: CDR1 SGHDT, CDR2 YYEEEE. The V and J ends lost 3 bases and 0 bases respectively, with 16 bases between them. CDR3 size: 17 residues. CDR3 region: CASSSPGSWDSYNEQFF. The CDR3 DNA follows: TGTGCCAGCAGCTCCCCGGGCTCTTGGGACTCCTACAATGAGCAGTTCTTC.

The CDR3 loop reads CASSVDRGRDTEAFF. CDR3 DNA: TGTGCCAGCAGCGTAGACAGGGGGCGGGACACTGAAGCTTTCTTT. V gene TRBV9 combines with J gene TRBJ1-1; 9 nucleotides match TRBD1. The V gene end was trimmed by 0 bases and the J gene end by 3 bases; junction bases not matched to a gene: 3. The CDR3 covers 15 residues. CDR1 is SGDLS and CDR2 is YYNGEE in the germline V gene.

This chain connects TRBV6-5 to TRBJ2-7; D tentatively fits TRBD1 or TRBD2 (5 bases each). CDR3 length equals 12 residues. The germline V gene has CDR1 MNHEY and CDR2 SVGAGI. The V and J ends lost 5 bases and 9 bases respectively, with 14 bases between them. Here the CDR3 DNA reads TGTGCCAGCAGTGTCACCAGGGAGTTGCAGTACTTC. Amino acid sequence: CASSVTRELQYF.

The chain has TRBV5-1 and TRBJ2-1; tentatively, D is TRBD1 or TRBD2 (6 bases each). CDR3 length: 15 amino acids. From germline, CDR1 is SGHRS and CDR2 YFSETQ. Trimming took off 4 bases at V and 7 bases at J, with 18 bases between the two ends. The CDR3 region is CASSAEPGARNEQFF. CDR3 bases: TGCGCCAGCAGCGCCGAACCGGGGGCCAGGAATGAGCAGTTCTTC.

The chain employs TRBV10-3 and TRBJ2-3; 9 bases line up with TRBD2. V lost 3 bases, J lost 2 bases, and 3 bases stayed unmatched. There are 15 residues in the CDR3. Germline CDR1 and CDR2: ENHRY and SYGVKD. The CDR3 protein is CAISDERGATDTQYF. The CDR3, as DNA: TGTGCCATCAGTGACGAGCGGGGGGCCACAGATACGCAGTATTTT.

The chain employs TRBV5-8 and TRBJ1-5; a weak D match, TRBD1 (5 bases). Germline V gene data show CDR1 as SGHTS and CDR2 as YDEGEE. This CDR3 comprises 15 residues. The V end lost 2 bases, the J end lost 5 bases, and 14 bases lay between the germline ends. The CDR3 is CASSFEGRGHQPQHF. The CDR3 region has the DNA TGTGCCAGCAGCTTCGAGGGGAGGGGCCATCAGCCCCAGCATTTT.

This clone occurred once. The chain couples TRBV7-6 to TRBJ2-3; TRBD1 aligns across 8 bases. Looked up from germline, CDR1 is SGHVS and CDR2 is FNYEAQ. This CDR3 has 16 amino acids. Germline trimming cut 5 bases from V and 4 bases from J; bases unmatched to any gene: 11. The CDR3 nucleotides read TGTGCCAGCAGCGACCCTTCCAGGGGGCGGGCAGATACGCAGTATTTT. Translated: CASSDPSRGRADTQYF.

V usage is TRBV2 and J usage is TRBJ2-3, with D maybe TRBD2 (6 bases). Germline assignment: CDR1 SNHLY and CDR2 FYNNEI. The V end was cut by 11 bases, the J end by 1 base, with 19 bases between. The CDR3 length is 15 residues. The CDR3 DNA reads TGTGCCGGGCTCGGGACCCAGCGGGGCACAGATACGCAGTATTTT. Residues: CAGLGTQRGTDTQYF. Filled out from reference TRBV2 and TRBJ2-3, the complete variable domain reads EPEVTQTPSHQVTQMGQEVILRCVPISNHLYFYWYRQILGQKVEFLVSFYNNEISEKSEIFDDQFSVERPDGSNFTLKIRSTKLEDSAMYFCAGLGTQRGTDTQYFGPGTRLTVL.

This chain connects TRBV2 to TRBJ1-1; TRBD1 might be the D (5 bases). V lost 7 bases and J 4 bases, leaving 13 bases between the germline ends. Germline CDR1 is SNHLY and CDR2 is FYNNEI. The CDR3 is made up of 13 amino acids. The CDR3 coding sequence is TGTGCCAGCAAAACGGACATCGGCACTGAAGCTTTCTTT. This codes for CASKTDIGTEAFF.

The CDR3 region has the DNA TGTGCCAGCAGCCCAGAACCTAGCGGGGGCCCGAACACCGGGGAGCTGTTTTTT. Its translation: CASSPEPSGGPNTGELFF. The chain uses TRBV4-2 and TRBJ2-2; TRBD2 matches at 10 bases. The J segment lost 0 bases and the V segment lost 4 bases, leaving 8 bases of the junction unmatched. The CDR3 is 18 residues long. Germline V CDR1 and CDR2: LGHNA, YNFKEQ.

This chain uses TRBV27 with TRBJ1-2; tentative D call: TRBD1 (5 bases). Germline CDR1 is MNHEY and CDR2 is SMNVEV (reference sequence). The CDR3 length is 13 residues. The CDR3 reads CATAIQGENGYTF. CDR3 sequence (DNA): TGTGCAACAGCCATTCAGGGTGAAAATGGCTACACCTTC.

V usage is TRBV18 and J usage is TRBJ2-3; the D is unclear. The germline V gene encodes CDR1 KGHSH and CDR2 LQKENI. The germline V and J ends were trimmed by 0 bases and 4 bases, with 2 bases remaining between them. The CDR3 runs to 12 residues. This CDR3 reads CASSPPSDTQYF. CDR3 in DNA: TGTGCCAGCTCACCACCCTCAGATACGCAGTATTTT.

The chain joins TRBV11-3 to TRBJ2-7; D ambiguous. Germline CDR1 SGHNT, CDR2 YENEEA. V was trimmed by 5 bases and J by 0 bases, leaving 11 bases between them. The CDR3 sequence is 14 residues long. This CDR3 is CASSEDRSSYEQYF. The CDR3 coding sequence is TGTGCCAGCAGCGAGGACCGGAGCTCCTACGAGCAGTACTTC.